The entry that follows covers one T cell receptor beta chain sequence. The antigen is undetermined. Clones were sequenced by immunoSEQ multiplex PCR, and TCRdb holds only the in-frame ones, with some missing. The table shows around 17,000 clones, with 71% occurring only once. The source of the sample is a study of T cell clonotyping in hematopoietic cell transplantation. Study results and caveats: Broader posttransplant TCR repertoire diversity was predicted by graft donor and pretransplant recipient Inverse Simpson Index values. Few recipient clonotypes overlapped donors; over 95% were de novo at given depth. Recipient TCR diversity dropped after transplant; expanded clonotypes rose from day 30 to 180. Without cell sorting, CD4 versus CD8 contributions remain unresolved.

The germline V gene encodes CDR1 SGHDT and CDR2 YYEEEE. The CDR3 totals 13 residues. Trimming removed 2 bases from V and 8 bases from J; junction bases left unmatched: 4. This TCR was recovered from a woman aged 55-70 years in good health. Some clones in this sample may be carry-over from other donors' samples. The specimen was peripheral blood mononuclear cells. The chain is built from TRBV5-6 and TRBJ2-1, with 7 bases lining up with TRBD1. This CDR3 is CASSLYRGHEQFF. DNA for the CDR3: TGTGCCAGCAGCTTATACAGGGGACATGAGCAGTTCTTC.